Following are 5 T cell receptor beta chains from one sample sequenced in a study of CD8 T cells in Susac syndrome. RNA was extracted with the RNeasy kit, and a quantity of roughly 0.45 to 1 ug was reverse transcribed using random hexamers. TCRdb re-called the immunoSEQ multiplex PCR reads with MiXCR, one entry per CDR3 protein. The sample has about 180,000 distinct CDR3 sequences, over 85% seen once; the top ten hold under 0.095%. Sequencing was carried out using CD4+ T cells from PBMCs. The origin of the receptors is a human donor with multiple sclerosis.

Only one count was recorded for this clonotype. The CDR3 here is CASTGSETQYF. The CDR3 bases are TGTGCCAGCACGGGGAGCGAGACCCAGTACTTC. V and J are TRBV2 and TRBJ2-5; maybe TRBD2 (5 bases). In germline, CDR1 is SNHLY, CDR2 FYNNEI. This CDR3 spans 11 amino acids. The V gene lost 7 bases and the J gene lost 5 bases, with 8 bases spanning the gap.

V gene TRBV7-6 combines with J gene TRBJ2-5; D is uncertain. The CDR3 extends over 15 amino acids. The V and J ends lost 6 bases and 1 base respectively, with 15 bases between them. Germline CDR1 SGHVS, CDR2 FNYEAQ. The CDR3 reads CASRNGRLSQETQYF. CDR3 DNA sequence: TGTGCCAGCAGAAATGGACGGTTGAGCCAAGAGACCCAGTACTTC.

The chain couples TRBV10-1 to TRBJ2-7; D is undetermined. The V end was cut by 4 bases, the J end by 6 bases, with 13 bases between. This CDR3 spans 13 amino acids. CDR1 is WNHNN and CDR2 is SYGVQD in the germline V gene (reference sequence). Here the CDR3 DNA reads TGCGCCAGCAGTGGAATCTTAGAGAGCGAGCAGTACTTC. Protein product: CASSGILESEQYF.

The V call is TRBV9, the J call TRBJ2-5; the D gene could be TRBD1 or TRBD2 (5 bases each). V was trimmed by 7 bases and J by 5 bases, leaving 21 bases between them. The CDR3 has 15 residues. CDR1 and CDR2 from the germline V gene are SGDLS and YYNGEE. The CDR3 region is CASSLQPGPRETQYF. CDR3 coding DNA: TGTGCCAGCTCCCTCCAGCCGGGACCACGGGAGACCCAGTACTTC.

J is TRBJ1-4 and V is TRBV3-1; TRBD1 is a possible D gene (6 bases). CDR1 and CDR2 from the germline V gene are LGHDT and YNNKEL (reference sequence). V was trimmed by 1 base and J by 8 bases, leaving 17 bases between them. This CDR3 comprises 16 residues. CDR3 bases: TGTGCCAGCAGCCAAGGGGCTAGGACAGCGGAAGAAAAACTGTTTTTT. Its protein is CASSQGARTAEEKLFF.